A selection of T cell receptor beta chains follows, all from one sample in a study of chemoradiotherapy in HPV16-positive cancers. Profiling relied on immunoSEQ multiplex PCR, and the TCRdb table lists in-frame clones only, not all of them. Found here are roughly 4,100 clones, 70% to 80% of them singletons; the top ten hold 11%. Material: tumor tissue, obtained from a patient who underwent chemoradiotherapy. The receptor set was obtained from a human donor with HPV-associated anogenital cancer. The CDR3 runs from the conserved cysteine through the conserved F or W. Each record gives: CDR3 DNA, CDR3 protein, V gene, clone size, J gene, D gene, CDR3 length. The D gene is left open where the match is weak. Size values are once, few and many counts, or a class for expanded clones, and some rows have none.

CDR3nt: TGTGCCAGCAGTTTTCGCCCCGGGAAGCCTAATGAAAAACTGTTTTTT
CDR3aa: CASSFRPGKPNEKLFF
v_gene: TRBV28
abundance: .
j_gene: TRBJ1-4
d_gene: .
len: 16

CDR3nt: TGTGCCAGCAGTAGGAGCGGGAGGGTATACACCGGGGAGCTGTTTTTT
CDR3aa: CASSRSGRVYTGELFF
v_gene: TRBV27
abundance: .
j_gene: TRBJ2-2
d_gene: TRBD2
len: 16

CDR3nt: TGTGCCAGCAGCTTAAATATGAACACGCTGCGGGAGTATGAGCAGTTCTTC
CDR3aa: CASSLNMNTLREYEQFF
v_gene: TRBV11-1
abundance: .
j_gene: TRBJ2-1
d_gene: TRBD2
len: 17

CDR3nt: TGTGCCTGGAGTGTAAAGGTAGAGACCCAGTACTTC
CDR3aa: CAWSVKVETQYF
v_gene: TRBV30
abundance: .
j_gene: TRBJ2-5
d_gene: .
len: 12

CDR3nt: TGTGCCAGCAGGTCAGGTCCTTCGGGGACCCAGTACTTC
CDR3aa: CASRSGPSGTQYF
v_gene: TRBV2
abundance: .
j_gene: TRBJ2-5
d_gene: .
len: 13

CDR3nt: TGCGCCAGCAGCGGAGGACAGGGCCCAACCTACGAGCAGTACTTC
CDR3aa: CASSGGQGPTYEQYF
v_gene: TRBV5-1
abundance: once
j_gene: TRBJ2-7
d_gene: TRBD1
len: 15

CDR3nt: TGCGCCAGCAGCTTGGGTGGGGAAAGGGGCTACACCTTC
CDR3aa: CASSLGGERGYTF
v_gene: TRBV5-1
abundance: .
j_gene: TRBJ1-2
d_gene: .
len: 13

CDR3nt: TGTGCCAGCAGTCCAGAGCCCCCGGGACTAGCGGGTGGTGAGCAGTTCTTC
CDR3aa: CASSPEPPGLAGGEQFF
v_gene: TRBV2
abundance: once
j_gene: TRBJ2-1
d_gene: TRBD2
len: 17

CDR3nt: TGTGCCAGTAGTATCAGTGGGGAGAGCACAGATACGCAGTATTTT
CDR3aa: CASSISGESTDTQYF
v_gene: TRBV19
abundance: .
j_gene: TRBJ2-3
d_gene: .
len: 15

CDR3nt: TGTGCCAGCAGCTTGGGGGGGTCCGGGGAGCTGTTTTTT
CDR3aa: CASSLGGSGELFF
v_gene: TRBV5-6
abundance: .
j_gene: TRBJ2-2
d_gene: .
len: 13

CDR3nt: TGTGCCAGCAGTGAAGGGTTGGGACGAACCGGGGAGCTGTTTTTT
CDR3aa: CASSEGLGRTGELFF
v_gene: TRBV2
abundance: .
j_gene: TRBJ2-2
d_gene: .
len: 15

CDR3nt: TGTGCCAGCAGTTGGGGGACAGGGCGGGAGACCCAGTACTTC
CDR3aa: CASSWGTGRETQYF
v_gene: TRBV6-5
abundance: .
j_gene: TRBJ2-5
d_gene: TRBD1
len: 14

CDR3nt: TGTGCCAGCAGCGCCGCAGGGGGGGGCGGGGAGACCCAGTACTTC
CDR3aa: CASSAAGGGGETQYF
v_gene: TRBV9
abundance: once
j_gene: TRBJ2-5
d_gene: .
len: 15

CDR3nt: TGTGCCAGCTGGGCTAGCGGGAAAGAGACCCAGTACTTC
CDR3aa: CASWASGKETQYF
v_gene: TRBV6-6
abundance: .
j_gene: TRBJ2-5
d_gene: TRBD2
len: 13

CDR3nt: TGCGCCAGCACGCAGGGGCTCTCCTACGAGCAGTACTTC
CDR3aa: CASTQGLSYEQYF
v_gene: TRBV5-1
abundance: .
j_gene: TRBJ2-7
d_gene: .
len: 13

CDR3nt: TGTGCCAGCAGCTCCGGGGGGAACGGGGAGACCCAGTACTTC
CDR3aa: CASSSGGNGETQYF
v_gene: TRBV7-3
abundance: .
j_gene: TRBJ2-5
d_gene: TRBD2
len: 14

CDR3nt: TGCGCCAGCACGGCGGGAGTGTCCCTCTCCGAGCAGTACTTC
CDR3aa: CASTAGVSLSEQYF
v_gene: TRBV5-1
abundance: .
j_gene: TRBJ2-7
d_gene: TRBD2
len: 14

CDR3nt: TGCGCCAGCAGCTACACGGGTGATAATTCACCCCTCCACTTT
CDR3aa: CASSYTGDNSPLHF
v_gene: TRBV5-1
abundance: once
j_gene: TRBJ1-6
d_gene: .
len: 14

CDR3nt: TGTGCCAGTAGTATAGAAGCGGAACGGAACTATGGCTACACCTTC
CDR3aa: CASSIEAERNYGYTF
v_gene: TRBV19
abundance: .
j_gene: TRBJ1-2
d_gene: .
len: 15

CDR3nt: TGTGCCAGCAGTTTCCCGCAGGGGGTGAACACTGAAGCTTTCTTT
CDR3aa: CASSFPQGVNTEAFF
v_gene: TRBV28
abundance: .
j_gene: TRBJ1-1
d_gene: TRBD1
len: 15

CDR3nt: TGTGCCAGCGCCCCTGAGGCCATTTCCTATGGCTACACCTTC
CDR3aa: CASAPEAISYGYTF
v_gene: TRBV7-3
abundance: .
j_gene: TRBJ1-2
d_gene: .
len: 14

CDR3nt: TGCGCCAGCAGCCAAATTTTTCTGGGGCACACTGAAGCTTTCTTT
CDR3aa: CASSQIFLGHTEAFF
v_gene: TRBV4-1
abundance: .
j_gene: TRBJ1-1
d_gene: .
len: 15

CDR3nt: TGTGCCAGCAGCCAGGGGGGGGCCCGCGACACTGAAGCTTTCTTT
CDR3aa: CASSQGGARDTEAFF
v_gene: TRBV5-8
abundance: .
j_gene: TRBJ1-1
d_gene: TRBD1
len: 15

CDR3nt: TGTGCCAGCAGCTTAGTAGCGGGGTGGGCAGCTGGCACAGATACGCAGTATTTT
CDR3aa: CASSLVAGWAAGTDTQYF
v_gene: TRBV7-9
abundance: few
j_gene: TRBJ2-3
d_gene: TRBD2
len: 18

CDR3nt: TGCGCCAGCAGCTTGGAGGCAGGGAGCTCTGGAAACACCATATATTTT
CDR3aa: CASSLEAGSSGNTIYF
v_gene: TRBV5-1
abundance: .
j_gene: TRBJ1-3
d_gene: .
len: 16

CDR3nt: TGTGCCAGCAGTCATCGGTTAGGGGGCGGGTATGGCTACACCTTC
CDR3aa: CASSHRLGGGYGYTF
v_gene: TRBV28
abundance: .
j_gene: TRBJ1-2
d_gene: TRBD1
len: 15

CDR3nt: TGTGCCAGCAGTTTAAGGCTAGCGGGGCACAATGAGCAGTTCTTC
CDR3aa: CASSLRLAGHNEQFF
v_gene: TRBV27
abundance: .
j_gene: TRBJ2-1
d_gene: TRBD2
len: 15

CDR3nt: TGTGCCAGCAGCTTCTCAGATACGCAGTATTTT
CDR3aa: CASSFSDTQYF
v_gene: TRBV11-1
abundance: .
j_gene: TRBJ2-3
d_gene: .
len: 11

CDR3nt: TGCGCCAGCAGCCAAACCCTACAGGGATGGGAAAAACTGTTTTTT
CDR3aa: CASSQTLQGWEKLFF
v_gene: TRBV4-1
abundance: .
j_gene: TRBJ1-4
d_gene: .
len: 15

CDR3nt: TGTGCCAGCAGTGAGCGGGAAACCGGGGAGCTGTTTTTT
CDR3aa: CASSERETGELFF
v_gene: TRBV6-4
abundance: .
j_gene: TRBJ2-2
d_gene: .
len: 13

CDR3nt: TGCGCCAGCAGCTTAGAGAGCGGGTCCTACGAGCAGTACTTC
CDR3aa: CASSLESGSYEQYF
v_gene: TRBV5-1
abundance: .
j_gene: TRBJ2-7
d_gene: .
len: 14

CDR3nt: TGTGCCAGCTCGTCCGGGGTTTGGCCCCAGCATTTT
CDR3aa: CASSSGVWPQHF
v_gene: TRBV18
abundance: once
j_gene: TRBJ1-5
d_gene: .
len: 12

CDR3nt: TGTGCCAGCAGATCCGGGACTAGCCTCTACGAGCAGTACTTC
CDR3aa: CASRSGTSLYEQYF
v_gene: TRBV27
abundance: .
j_gene: TRBJ2-7
d_gene: TRBD2
len: 14

CDR3nt: TGTGCCAGCAGCAGGGGTTTATCAACGACAGGGGAGGTAGTTGGCACCGGGGAGCTGTTTTTT
CDR3aa: CASSRGLSTTGEVVGTGELFF
v_gene: TRBV21-1
abundance: .
j_gene: TRBJ2-2
d_gene: .
len: 21

CDR3nt: TGCGTAAGAAACACTGAAGCTTTCTTT
CDR3aa: CVRNTEAFF
v_gene: TRBV23-1
abundance: .
j_gene: TRBJ1-1
d_gene: .
len: 9

CDR3nt: TGTGCCTGGAGTCCGGGAGCCTGGGGTGAAAAACTGTTTTTT
CDR3aa: CAWSPGAWGEKLFF
v_gene: TRBV30
abundance: .
j_gene: TRBJ1-4
d_gene: .
len: 14

CDR3nt: TGTGCCAGCAGCCCTGCCCCTAGCGGGAGGAAACTCAATGAGCAGTTCTTC
CDR3aa: CASSPAPSGRKLNEQFF
v_gene: TRBV5-4
abundance: once
j_gene: TRBJ2-1
d_gene: TRBD2
len: 17

CDR3nt: TGCGCCAGCACCCCGGGACTAGCGGGTCACCTAGCCAAAAACATTCAGTACTTC
CDR3aa: CASTPGLAGHLAKNIQYF
v_gene: TRBV5-1
abundance: few
j_gene: TRBJ2-4
d_gene: TRBD2
len: 18

CDR3nt: TGCAGCGTTGAAGATCGTTTCAGCCCCCCAGGCGAGCAGTACTTC
CDR3aa: CSVEDRFSPPGEQYF
v_gene: TRBV29-1
abundance: few
j_gene: TRBJ2-7
d_gene: .
len: 15

CDR3nt: TGTGCCAGCAGCTTAGGCAGTCTCGAGCAGTACTTC
CDR3aa: CASSLGSLEQYF
v_gene: TRBV7-9
abundance: .
j_gene: TRBJ2-7
d_gene: .
len: 12

CDR3nt: TGTGCCAGCAGCTTAGTGCTGGCGACACCTTTTAATGAAAAACTGTTTTTT
CDR3aa: CASSLVLATPFNEKLFF
v_gene: TRBV7-9
abundance: .
j_gene: TRBJ1-4
d_gene: .
len: 17

CDR3nt: TGTGCCAGCAGCCTTGCGGGACAGAATGAAAAACTGTTTTTT
CDR3aa: CASSLAGQNEKLFF
v_gene: TRBV7-9
abundance: .
j_gene: TRBJ1-4
d_gene: TRBD1
len: 14

CDR3nt: TGTGCCACCACCCTCGGCAGGGGCTATGGCTACACCTTC
CDR3aa: CATTLGRGYGYTF
v_gene: TRBV19
abundance: .
j_gene: TRBJ1-2
d_gene: .
len: 13

CDR3nt: TGTGCCAGCAGCCCGGGGCGATTGGGCACTGAAGCTTTCTTT
CDR3aa: CASSPGRLGTEAFF
v_gene: TRBV7-8
abundance: .
j_gene: TRBJ1-1
d_gene: .
len: 14

CDR3nt: TGTGCCAGCAGCCCCAACCCGGAAGAGACCCAGTACTTC
CDR3aa: CASSPNPEETQYF
v_gene: TRBV9
abundance: .
j_gene: TRBJ2-5
d_gene: .
len: 13

CDR3nt: TGTGCCAGCTCGCGAGCAGGGGCTGGTGAGCAGTTCTTC
CDR3aa: CASSRAGAGEQFF
v_gene: TRBV18
abundance: .
j_gene: TRBJ2-1
d_gene: .
len: 13

CDR3nt: TGTGCCAGCTCCACGACGGAATTTGAAGCTTTCTTT
CDR3aa: CASSTTEFEAFF
v_gene: TRBV28
abundance: .
j_gene: TRBJ1-1
d_gene: .
len: 12